Below, 32 T cell receptor beta chains from the same sample are listed, as sequenced in a study of OX40 agonist ivuxolimab in advanced cancers. Sequencing used immunoSEQ multiplex PCR; TCRdb keeps in-frame clones, though not all of them. Among approximately 12,000 clones, about 75% were seen once, and the ten largest hold around 30%. Sequencing used CD4+ or CD8+ T cells sorted from blood, obtained in a trial of the OX40 agonist ivuxolimab. The receptor source for this set is an adult with an advanced solid tumor such as melanoma, head and neck, liver or kidney cancer.

The rearrangement uses TRBV11-1 and TRBJ2-1; 10 nucleotides agree with TRBD2. The CDR3 has 15 amino acids. V gave up 5 bases and J gave up 4 bases; unmatched junction bases: 5. CDR1 is SGHAT, CDR2 FQDESV, per germline (reference sequence). This CDR3 reads CASSLTSGAYNEQFF. The DNA of the CDR3 is TGTGCCAGCAGCCTTACTAGCGGGGCGTACAATGAGCAGTTCTTC.

This rearrangement joins TRBV6-5 to TRBJ1-2; D might be TRBD1 (5 bases). V gave up 2 bases and J gave up 7 bases, with 14 bases separating them. The CDR3 spans 14 residues. The germline V gene has CDR1 MNHEY and CDR2 SVGAGI. The DNA of the CDR3 is TGTGCCAGCAGTTACGTTGGCAGGGACCTTGGCTACACCTTC. Its translation is CASSYVGRDLGYTF.

The CDR3 reads CATSRSRGFALGEKLFF. The CDR3 DNA follows: TGTGCCACCAGCAGAAGCAGGGGGTTTGCCCTGGGTGAAAAACTGTTTTTT. The genes are TRBV15 and TRBJ1-4; 7 bases align to TRBD1. The CDR3 loop spans 17 amino acids. The germline V gene has CDR1 LNHNV and CDR2 YYDKDF (reference sequence). V lost 2 bases, J lost 7 bases, and 13 bases stayed unmatched.

Written as DNA, the CDR3 is TGTGCCAGCAGCTTAGGGACTCGAGTCTATGGCTACACCTTC. It translates to CASSLGTRVYGYTF. The V and J genes are TRBV13 and TRBJ1-2; D ambiguous. V lost 0 bases to trimming and J lost 4 bases, with 9 bases between them. The length of the CDR3 is 14 residues. CDR1 and CDR2 (germline): PRHDT, FYEKMQ (reference sequence). Combining the CDR3 with reference TRBV13 and TRBJ1-2 gives the whole variable domain AAGVIQSPRHLIKEKRETATLKCYPIPRHDTVYWYQQGPGQDPQFLISFYEKMQSDKGSIPDRFSAQQFSDYHSELNMSSLELGDSALYFCASSLGTRVYGYTFGSGTRLTVV.

V gene TRBV5-4 combines with J gene TRBJ1-1; 7 nucleotides line up with TRBD1. Germline-derived CDR1 and CDR2 are SGHNT and YYREEE (reference sequence). The CDR3 has 14 residues. The ends lost 1 base at V and 1 base at J; junction bases unmatched: 1. The CDR3 sequence is CASSLTGANTEAFF. The CDR3 DNA reads TGTGCCAGCAGCTTGACAGGGGCGAACACTGAAGCTTTCTTT.

This chain uses TRBV7-2 with TRBJ1-1; TRBD1 matches at 9 bases. Trimming at V came to 5 bases and at J to 2 bases, leaving 3 bases not matched to a gene. The CDR3 covers 14 residues. Germline V gene lookup returns CDR1 SGHTA and CDR2 FQGNSA. CDR3 bases: TGTGCCAGCAGCCTGGACAGGGGAAACACTGAAGCTTTCTTT. As protein: CASSLDRGNTEAFF.

The chain links TRBV27 to TRBJ1-1; TRBD1 aligns across 7 bases. Per germline, CDR1 MNHEY and CDR2 SMNVEV (reference sequence). V trimming: 5 bases; J trimming: 5 bases; junction bases outside the gene matches: 14. This CDR3 is 16 amino acids long. This chain's CDR3 is CASSLTFDRVNTEAFF. The CDR3 DNA follows: TGTGCCAGCAGTCTCACTTTCGACAGGGTTAATACTGAAGCTTTCTTT.

The chain carries TRBV27 and TRBJ2-7; D not resolved. Germline loops: CDR1 MNHEY, CDR2 SMNVEV (reference sequence). There are 14 residues in the CDR3. Trimming cost V 4 bases and J 0 bases, with 10 bases left between them. CDR3 coding DNA: TGTGCCAGCAGTTCAGGACGGCACTCCTACGAGCAGTACTTC. Translation gives CASSSGRHSYEQYF.

V and J are TRBV7-9 and TRBJ2-5; D assignment may be TRBD1 or TRBD2 (5 bases each). Germline CDR1 SEHNR, CDR2 FQNEAQ (reference sequence). The CDR3 covers 14 residues. Trimming shortened V by 11 bases and J by 5 bases, and 21 bases separated the two germline ends. The CDR3 reads CAVLVGEFGETQYF. The CDR3 DNA sequence: TGTGCCGTACTTGTGGGGGAGTTCGGGGAGACCCAGTACTTC.

This clone is deemed medium-sized. The chain couples TRBV7-6 to TRBJ2-3; the D is unclear. Germline values: CDR1 SGHVS, CDR2 FNYEAQ. V gave up 5 bases and J gave up 6 bases, with 12 bases separating them. This CDR3 has 13 residues. CDR3 amino acids: CASSGNVFDTQYF. In nucleotides, the CDR3 is TGTGCCAGCAGCGGAAACGTCTTCGATACGCAGTATTTT.

The chain links TRBV5-1 to TRBJ2-1, with D possibly TRBD2 on 5 matching bases. The CDR3 covers 15 residues. Germline CDR1 reads SGHRS; CDR2 reads YFSETQ. The V gene lost 0 bases and the J gene lost 3 bases, with 10 bases spanning the gap. The CDR3 loop reads CASSLGARDYNEQFF. CDR3 nucleotides: TGCGCCAGCAGCTTGGGGGCCCGGGACTACAATGAGCAGTTCTTC.

Concerning this clone itself: Other DNA sequences in the same sample also yield this CDR3. J is TRBJ2-1 and V is TRBV27; no definite D call. CDR3 length: 13 amino acids. Germline assignment: CDR1 MNHEY and CDR2 SMNVEV (reference sequence). With 5 bases removed from V and 0 bases from J, the gap between germline ends came to 5 bases. As DNA, the CDR3 is TGTGCCAGCAGTCTTAGCTCCTACAATGAGCAGTTCTTC. Protein: CASSLSSYNEQFF.

This clone was picked up one time. V gene TRBV7-5 combines with J gene TRBJ2-7; the D call of TRBD2 is as the table states it, not checked on the DNA. TRBV7-5 corresponds to a pseudogene. The CDR3 covers 19 residues. The CDR3 region is CASSPIVQPSGSLSYEQYV. The CDR3 DNA sequence: TGTGCCAGCAGCCCAATAGTCCAACCTAGCGGGAGCCTCTCCTACGAGCAGTACGTC.

The rearrangement links TRBV5-1 to TRBJ1-1; D is perhaps TRBD1 (5 bases). The V gene's germline CDR1 is SGHRS and CDR2 YFSETQ. The CDR3 is made up of 14 amino acids. The germline V and J ends were trimmed by 3 bases and 5 bases, with 14 bases remaining between them. The CDR3 bases are TGCGCCAGCAGCTCCACCGGGACGAGGACTGAAGCTTTCTTT. Translated: CASSSTGTRTEAFF.

This chain connects TRBV9 to TRBJ2-5; 10 nucleotides align to TRBD1. The trim removed 3 bases at V and 5 bases at J, leaving 7 bases unmatched. This CDR3 region has 15 residues. The germline V gene encodes CDR1 SGDLS and CDR2 YYNGEE. Written as DNA, the CDR3 is TGTGCCAGCAGCGGGGGACAGGGGATTGCGGAGACCCAGTACTTC. It codes for CASSGGQGIAETQYF.

The chain joins TRBV6-5 to TRBJ2-2; unclear D gene. CDR3 length: 13 amino acids. Trimming took off 1 base at V and 6 bases at J, with 6 bases between the two ends. Germline CDR1 and CDR2: MNHEY and SVGAGI. DNA of the CDR3: TGTGCCAGCAGTTACTATGAGTCCGGGGAGCTGTTTTTT. Translating it yields CASSYYESGELFF.

The J gene is TRBJ1-1, the V gene TRBV27, with D possibly matching TRBD1 (5 bases). The CDR3 totals 14 residues. With 2 bases removed from V and 1 base from J, the gap between germline ends came to 8 bases. The germline V gene has CDR1 MNHEY and CDR2 SMNVEV (reference sequence). The CDR3 loop is CASSLTGRNTEAFF. CDR3 in DNA: TGTGCCAGCAGTTTAACAGGACGGAACACTGAAGCTTTCTTT.

This clone was seen once. The chain uses TRBV21-1 and TRBJ2-5. TRBV21-1 counts as a pseudogene. The length of the CDR3 is 15 residues. The CDR3 loop is CASSATGDRRETQYF. The CDR3 DNA follows: TGTGCCAGCAGCGCCACCGGGGACCGGAGGGAGACCCAGTACTTC.

V and J are TRBV28 and TRBJ2-7; D remains unclear. Germline loops: CDR1 MDHEN, CDR2 SYDVKM. V lost 4 bases and J lost 9, with 7 bases in between. The CDR3 runs to 10 residues. CDR3: CASSWPGQYF. The CDR3 DNA is TGTGCCAGCAGTTGGCCAGGGCAGTACTTC.

The chain links TRBV29-1 to TRBJ2-7; D not certain. V was cut by 8 bases and J by 0 bases, with 8 bases left in between. This CDR3 comprises 11 residues. CDR1 and CDR2 (germline): SQVTM, ANQGSEA. This CDR3 is CSFMDSYEQYF. As DNA, the CDR3 is TGCAGCTTTATGGACTCCTACGAGCAGTACTTC.

The chain couples TRBV9 to TRBJ1-6; perhaps TRBD1 as D (5 bases). V lost 0 bases and J 7 bases, leaving 11 bases between the germline ends. The germline V gene has CDR1 SGDLS and CDR2 YYNGEE. The CDR3 contains 15 residues. CDR3 residues: CASSVVAQGNSPLHF. CDR3 in DNA: TGTGCCAGCAGCGTAGTCGCCCAGGGAAATTCACCCCTCCACTTT.

The chain links TRBV11-2 to TRBJ1-6; D is undetermined. CDR1 is SGHAT, CDR2 FQNNGV, per germline. The ends were cut back, 1 base at V and 0 bases at J, with 13 bases in the middle. The CDR3 totals 18 residues. The CDR3 coding sequence is TGTGCCAGCAGCTTAGTCAAGAGCCGGAGCTCCTATAATTCACCCCTCCACTTT. Translation: CASSLVKSRSSYNSPLHF.

This sequence joins TRBV5-1 and TRBJ2-5; 8 nucleotides agree with TRBD1. The CDR3 length is 14 residues. Looked up from germline, CDR1 is SGHRS and CDR2 is YFSETQ. V was pared by 4 bases and J by 5 bases, with 7 bases of the junction left unmatched. The CDR3 DNA is TGCGCCAGCAGCCTGAGGAGGGACAGGGAGACCCAGTACTTC. This translates into CASSLRRDRETQYF.

The chain carries TRBV4-1 and TRBJ2-7; 15 nucleotides line up with TRBD2. J lost 3 bases, V lost 1 base, and 10 bases had no gene match. Germline CDR1 MGHRA, CDR2 YSYEKL. The CDR3 extends over 19 amino acids. This chain's CDR3 is CASSQVRTSGRAMGYEQYF. As DNA, the CDR3 is TGCGCCAGCAGCCAAGTCCGGACTAGCGGGAGGGCCATGGGCTACGAGCAGTACTTC.

V is TRBV13 and J is TRBJ1-2; unclear D gene. V lost 2 bases, J lost 1 base, and 5 bases lay in between. CDR3 size: 13 residues. In germline, CDR1 is PRHDT, CDR2 FYEKMQ (reference sequence). The CDR3 sequence is CASSLIDNYGYTF. Written as DNA, the CDR3 is TGTGCCAGCAGCTTAATCGATAACTATGGCTACACCTTC.

The chain couples TRBV5-1 to TRBJ2-1; D possibly corresponds to TRBD2 (6 bases). This CDR3 contains 11 residues. Germline CDR1 and CDR2: SGHRS and YFSETQ. With 3 bases removed from V and 9 bases from J, the gap between germline ends came to 7 bases. DNA of the CDR3: TGCGCCAGCAGCTGGAGGGGTGAGCAGTTCTTC. Its protein is CASSWRGEQFF.

V usage is TRBV29-1 and J usage is TRBJ2-3; 10 bases are shared with TRBD2. Germline V gene sequence: CDR1 SQVTM, CDR2 ANQGSEA. The J segment lost 3 bases and the V segment lost 4 bases, leaving 7 bases of the junction unmatched. The CDR3 runs to 15 residues. The CDR3 bases are TGCAGCGTTGGGAGTAGCGGGAGGAGTACAGATACGCAGTATTTT. Amino acid sequence: CSVGSSGRSTDTQYF.

This clone is categorized as medium-sized. CDR3 sequence reads: CASSLGQGFRQPQHF. Here the CDR3 DNA reads TGTGCCAGCAGTTTGGGGCAGGGGTTCCGTCAGCCCCAGCATTTT. This chain links TRBV27 with TRBJ1-5; tentative D call: TRBD1 (6 bases). Germline V CDR1 and CDR2: MNHEY, SMNVEV (reference sequence). The V and J ends lost 3 bases and 6 bases respectively, with 15 bases between them. The CDR3 contains 15 residues.

This clone turned up a few times. The gene calls are TRBV5-4 and TRBJ2-4; 8 nucleotides match TRBD2. Germline assignment: CDR1 SGHNT and CDR2 YYREEE (reference sequence). V lost 2 bases and J lost 2; bases outside the gene matches: 12. This CDR3 is built from 18 residues. The CDR3 loop is CASSFSASGSLTKNIQYF. CDR3 DNA sequence: TGTGCCAGCAGCTTCTCCGCTAGCGGGTCCCTTACCAAAAACATTCAGTACTTC.

This clone came up a few times. Mismatch with germline at one junction end may stem from a read error. The V call is TRBV5-8, the J call TRBJ2-3, with 8 bases fitting TRBD2. Germline loops: CDR1 SGHTS, CDR2 YDEGEE. The CDR3 has 16 residues. The CDR3 nucleotides are TGCGCCAGCAGCCAAGACGGAGCGGGAGATCCAGATACGCAGTATTTT. It encodes CASSQDGAGDPDTQYF.

V gene TRBV7-9 combines with J gene TRBJ2-3; the match to TRBD2 covers 9 bases. Trimming took 1 base from V and 9 from J; bases not matched to a gene: 11. The germline V gene encodes CDR1 SEHNR and CDR2 FQNEAQ (reference sequence). The CDR3 runs 16 residues. The DNA for the CDR3 is TGTGCCAGCAGCTTAGATGCGGGAGGGCCTCAGAGCACGCAGTATTTT. It specifies CASSLDAGGPQSTQYF.

Only a few counts were recorded for this clone. The chain is built from TRBV4-1 and TRBJ2-3; D is ambiguous. The germline V and J ends were trimmed by 3 bases and 2 bases, with 9 bases remaining between them. Germline lookup yields CDR1 MGHRA and CDR2 YSYEKL. The CDR3 is 14 residues long. CDR3 DNA: TGCGCCAGCAGCCATTATTACTACACAGATACGCAGTATTTT. Translated: CASSHYYYTDTQYF.